This is a list of T cell receptor beta chains from one sample in a study of TIL therapy for anti-PD-1-resistant metastatic lung cancer. Clones were sequenced by immunoSEQ multiplex PCR, and TCRdb holds only the in-frame ones, with some missing. The sample carries around 55,000 clones, approximately 78% recorded once. This specimen was blood, taken at baseline. The receptors here all came from a person aged 25-80 years with non-small cell lung cancer. The conserved cysteine and the conserved F or W are not part of the CDR3 here. Expanded clones are given a class, and other clones once, few, many or no size at all.

>TRBV4-1|once|TRBJ2-7
ASSQPGGFEQY
>TRBV6-5|NA|TRBJ2-3
ASSYSGGPTQY
>TRBV6-5|NA|TRBJ1-2
ASNTGTASLYGYT
>TRBV18|medium-sized|TRBJ2-2
ASSSSGHRTGELF
>TRBV6-5|once|TRBJ2-7
ASRTHGGDEQY
>TRBV6-5|few|TRBJ2-7
ASSYGSVAYEQY
>TRBV5-6|NA|TRBJ1-2
ASSFLGRANYGYT
>TRBV7-2|NA|TRBJ2-7
ASSKGQPPYEQY
>TRBV7-3|once|TRBJ2-3
ASSLAGISTDTQY
>TRBV29-1|NA|TRBJ2-1
SVLRSGGASEQF
>TRBV19|NA|TRBJ1-1
ASSNRPLGNTEAF
>TRBV28|NA|TRBJ2-2
ASSFQRASNTGELF